This section outlines one T cell receptor beta chain sequence together with its context. The antigen is undetermined. The junction departs from the called germline gene at one end, perhaps through a read error. The data originate from a study of Graves' ophthalmopathy and Graves' hyperthyroidism. The study, taken as a whole, reports: The blood repertoire also included most expanded thyroid clonotypes above 0.001 frequency.

Diagnoses were established from clinical symptoms, serum thyroxine, TRAb, thyroid ultrasound and orbital computed tomography. Amplified material comprised TCR beta CDR3 regions derived from RNA transcripts. RT-PCR was first run with HTBI primers, then multiplex PCR in a second round. MiXCR was run by TCRdb on the multiplex PCR reads, yielding one entry per CDR3 protein. Here the sample spans over a million distinct CDR3 sequences, 36% being singletons. The CDR3 spans 15 residues. Germline V gene lookup returns CDR1 SGHRS and CDR2 YFSETQ. The TCR was taken from an adult man with Graves' hyperthyroidism. This sequence joins TRBV5-1 and TRBJ2-7; possibly TRBD2 for D (5 bases). The sequenced sample consisted of peripheral blood or thyroid tissue (not recorded which). CDR3 nucleotides: TGCGCCGGCAGCTTGGAGGCTAGGGTAACCTACGAGCAGTACTTC. As protein: CAGSLEARVTYEQYF.